This is a list of T cell receptor beta chains from one sample in a study of blood T cell repertoires in COVID-19. Assay used: immunoSEQ multiplex PCR; TCRdb lists only in-frame clones, some missing. This table holds about 190,000 clones, approximately 90% found once. The sample taken for sequencing was peripheral blood. The receptors derive from a man in his fifties or sixties with acute or convalescent COVID-19. Each CDR3 is given with its conserved first and last residue. D genes are given only for firm matches. Not all rows give a size; the values are once, few, many and, for expanded clones, a class.

V gene	D gene	clone size	J gene	CDR3 protein	CDR3 DNA
TRBV7-2	TRBD1	-	TRBJ1-4	CASRADRGREKLFF	TGTGCCAGCAGGGCGGACAGGGGGCGTGAAAAACTGTTTTTT
TRBV18	-	-	TRBJ1-5	CASSPRDSPNQPQHF	TGTGCCAGCTCACCACGTGACAGTCCCAATCAGCCCCAGCATTTT
TRBV5-8	TRBD1	-	TRBJ1-6	CASSLGQGAGSPLHF	TGTGCCAGCAGCCTGGGACAGGGGGCCGGTTCACCCCTCCACTTT
TRBV18	-	-	TRBJ1-1	CASSPQGRNTEAFF	TGTGCCAGCTCACCACAGGGGCGAAACACTGAAGCTTTCTTT
TRBV6-1	-	-	TRBJ1-1	CASSDGHWAEAFF	TGTGCCAGCAGTGACGGACATTGGGCTGAAGCTTTCTTT
TRBV6-1	-	-	TRBJ1-6	CASSETGNENSPLHF	TGTGCCAGCAGTGAGACGGGGAATGAGAATTCACCCCTCCACTTT
TRBV30	-	-	TRBJ2-7	CAWSQRPRQGNEQYF	TGTGCCTGGAGTCAAAGGCCGCGGCAGGGAAACGAGCAGTACTTC
TRBV6-5	TRBD1	-	TRBJ1-4	CASSYSTGLREKLFF	TGTGCCAGCAGTTACTCGACAGGGTTAAGGGAAAAACTGTTTTTT
TRBV27	TRBD2	-	TRBJ2-3	CASSRLAGADTQYF	TGTGCCAGCAGTCGATTAGCGGGAGCAGATACGCAGTATTTT
TRBV24-1	-	-	TRBJ2-3	CATSDPRFAQGLADTQYF	TGTGCCACCAGTGATCCCCGGTTCGCGCAGGGGCTCGCAGATACGCAGTATTTT
TRBV11-2	TRBD1	-	TRBJ2-4	CASSLWTGGGAKNIQYF	TGTGCCAGCAGCTTATGGACAGGGGGGGGAGCCAAAAACATTCAGTACTTC
TRBV27	-	-	TRBJ2-1	CASSPGDIVYNEQFF	TGTGCCAGCAGTCCGGGAGATATCGTATACAATGAGCAGTTCTTC
TRBV4-1	-	-	TRBJ1-2	CASSPDSPTYGYTF	TGCGCCAGCAGCCCGGACAGCCCGACCTATGGCTACACCTTC
TRBV14	-	-	TRBJ2-3	CASSQQLTDTQYF	TGTGCCAGCAGCCAACAACTGACAGATACGCAGTATTTT
TRBV25-1	TRBD1	-	TRBJ1-2	CASSEGKQGAYGYTF	TGTGCCAGCAGTGAGGGGAAACAGGGGGCCTATGGCTACACCTTC
TRBV28	TRBD1	-	TRBJ1-2	CASSLGGQAYGYTF	TGTGCCAGCAGTTTAGGGGGACAGGCGTATGGCTACACCTTC
TRBV27	-	-	TRBJ1-5	CASSSVGLSNQPQHF	TGTGCCAGCAGCTCTGTCGGACTAAGCAATCAGCCCCAGCATTTT
TRBV2	-	-	TRBJ1-2	CASSQQGGGYTF	TGTGCCAGCAGTCAACAGGGTGGCGGCTACACCTTC
TRBV3-1/TRBV3-2	-	-	TRBJ1-6	CASSVREASPLHF	TGTGCCAGCAGCGTACGAGAAGCCTCACCCCTCCACTTT
TRBV6-1	-	-	TRBJ1-5	CASSEGTVRNQPQHF	TGTGCCAGCAGTGAAGGGACAGTACGCAATCAGCCCCAGCATTTT
TRBV5-1	-	-	TRBJ2-3	CASSLDGGSGTDTQYF	TGCGCCAGCAGCTTGGATGGGGGGTCGGGCACAGATACGCAGTATTTT
TRBV7-9	TRBD2	-	TRBJ2-3	CASSLALAGGQDTQYF	TGTGCCAGCAGCTTAGCACTAGCGGGGGGGCAAGATACGCAGTATTTT
TRBV24-1	TRBD1	once	TRBJ2-2	CATSDPTGSGNTGELFF	TGTGCCACCAGTGACCCGACAGGGTCCGGGAACACCGGGGAGCTGTTTTTT
TRBV20-1	-	-	TRBJ1-6	CSASPRNNSPLHF	TGCAGTGCTAGTCCCAGAAATAATTCACCCCTCCACTTT
TRBV7-6	TRBD2	-	TRBJ2-2	CASSLAQTRLASKGYTGELFF	TGTGCCAGCAGCTTAGCGCAAACCCGACTAGCGAGCAAAGGGTACACCGGGGAGCTGTTTTTT
TRBV18	TRBD1	-	TRBJ1-2	CASSMDRNYGYTF	TGTGCCAGCTCCATGGACAGGAACTATGGCTACACCTTC
TRBV7-3	-	once	TRBJ1-1	CASSSGWGTEAFF	TGTGCCAGCAGCTCAGGGTGGGGCACTGAAGCTTTCTTT